This T cell receptor beta chain stems from a study of blood T cell repertoires in COVID-19. Per the original data handling: Reference gene primer amplification yielded estimated nucleated cell counts. Sequenced by immunoSEQ multiplex PCR; TCRdb stores in-frame clones only, minus some. V and J calls and clone size follow that table, whereas D and trimming were derived from the DNA. The data contain 250,000 or so clones, roughly 80% of them singletons. The CDR3 extends over 14 amino acids. The V gene's germline CDR1 is SEHNR and CDR2 FQNEAQ (reference sequence). With 6 bases removed from V and 4 bases from J, the gap between germline ends came to 13 bases.

The chain joins TRBV7-9 to TRBJ1-3; the D is unclear. This sequence originates from an elderly man with acute or convalescent COVID-19. Specimen: peripheral blood. As DNA, the CDR3 is TGTGCCAGCAGAAAAGTCCCCCGGGGAAACACCATATATTTT. Translation: CASRKVPRGNTIYF.